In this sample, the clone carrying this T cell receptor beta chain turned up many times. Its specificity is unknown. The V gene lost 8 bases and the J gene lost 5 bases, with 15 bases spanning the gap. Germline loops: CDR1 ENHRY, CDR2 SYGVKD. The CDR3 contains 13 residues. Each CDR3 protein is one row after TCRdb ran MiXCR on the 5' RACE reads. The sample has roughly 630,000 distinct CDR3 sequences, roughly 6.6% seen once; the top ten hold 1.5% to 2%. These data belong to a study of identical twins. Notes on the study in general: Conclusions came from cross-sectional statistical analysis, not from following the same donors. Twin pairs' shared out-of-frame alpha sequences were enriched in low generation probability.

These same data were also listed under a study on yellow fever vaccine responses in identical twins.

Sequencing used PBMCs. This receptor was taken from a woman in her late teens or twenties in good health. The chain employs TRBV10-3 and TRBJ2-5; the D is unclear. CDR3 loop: CAIGVGYEETQYF. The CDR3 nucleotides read TGTGCCATCGGGGTGGGGTACGAGGAGACCCAGTACTTC.